Below, 6 T cell receptor beta chains from the same sample are listed, as sequenced in a study of PD-1 blockade in mismatch repair-deficient tumors. Clones were read by immunoSEQ multiplex PCR, and TCRdb kept only the in-frame ones, dropping some. The sample lists tens of thousands of clones, roughly 80% occurring once. The specimen comprised peripheral blood, sampled 12 weeks after starting pembrolizumab. Receptors were obtained from an adult with mismatch repair-deficient cancer.

A single count supports this clone. The chain combines TRBV27 with TRBJ2-7, with D possibly matching TRBD1 (5 bases). The CDR3 sequence is 14 residues long. V was shortened by 5 bases and J by 2 bases, with 13 bases between the two germline ends. Per germline, CDR1 MNHEY and CDR2 SMNVEV (reference sequence). The DNA for the CDR3 is TGTGCCAGCAGTCAGAGACAGTATGCCTACGAGCAGTACTTC. It encodes CASSQRQYAYEQYF.

J is TRBJ1-5 and V is TRBV6-6, with D possibly TRBD1 on 5 matching bases. V lost 6 bases, J lost 5 bases, and 11 bases lay in between. The germline gives CDR1 MNHNY, CDR2 SVGAGI (reference sequence). This CDR3 is built from 13 residues. The DNA of the CDR3 is TGTGCCAGCAGAGGACAAGGAGATCAGCCCCAGCATTTT. Translated: CASRGQGDQPQHF.

The chain combines TRBV30 with TRBJ1-4; 8 positions match TRBD1. CDR1 and CDR2 (germline): GTSNPN, SVGIG (reference sequence). The CDR3 contains 15 residues. The trim removed 2 bases at V and 7 bases at J, leaving 9 bases unmatched. The chain's CDR3 is CAWSRDRGTGEKLFF. The CDR3 region has the DNA TGTGCCTGGAGTCGCGACAGGGGCACGGGTGAAAAACTGTTTTTT.

The V call is TRBV6-1, the J call TRBJ1-4; D is perhaps TRBD1 (5 bases). In germline, CDR1 is MNHNS, CDR2 SASEGT. V was shortened by 4 bases and J by 9 bases, with 12 bases between the two germline ends. The length of the CDR3 is 13 residues. CDR3 in DNA: TGTGCCAGCAGTGTTACCGGGACCCAAAAACTGTTTTTT. This sequence encodes CASSVTGTQKLFF.

V usage is TRBV6-6 and J usage is TRBJ2-1; the D gene could be TRBD1 or TRBD2 (6 bases each). Trimming cost V 6 bases and J 3 bases, with 12 bases left between them. Germline V gives CDR1 MNHNY, CDR2 SVGAGI (reference sequence). The CDR3 contains 14 residues. CDR3 region: CASSEQGGYNEQFF. The CDR3 region has the DNA TGTGCCAGCAGCGAACAGGGAGGCTACAATGAGCAGTTCTTC.

This clone has more than one count but fewer than ten. In DNA form, the CDR3 reads TGTGCCATCAGTGAGCGTGGGGCGGCTGAGCAGTTCTTC. As protein: CAISERGAAEQFF. This chain links TRBV10-3 with TRBJ2-1, with D possibly being TRBD1 (5 bases). Trimming removed 2 bases at V and 9 bases at J, with 11 bases between. Germline CDR1 reads ENHRY; CDR2 reads SYGVKD. This CDR3 contains 13 residues.